Each of the 15 T cell receptor beta chains below was sequenced from the same sample in a study of T cells in localized non-small cell lung cancer. Sequencing used immunoSEQ multiplex PCR; TCRdb keeps in-frame clones, though not all of them. The sample contains thousands of clones, roughly 25% of which appear only once. The input for sequencing was lung tumor tissue, taken before any cancer treatment. Every receptor here comes from a female donor older than 55 with stage I lung adenocarcinoma.

This clone has a handful of counts. The chain uses TRBV30 and TRBJ2-2; D possibly corresponds to TRBD2 (6 bases). V dropped 0 bases and J dropped 7 bases, with 12 bases sitting between them. Germline assignment: CDR1 GTSNPN and CDR2 SVGIG (reference sequence). This CDR3 spans 14 amino acids. The DNA of the CDR3 is TGTGCCTGGAGTGTCCCTAGCGTTATCGGGGAGCTGTTTTTT. Protein: CAWSVPSVIGELFF.

V gene TRBV30 combines with J gene TRBJ2-1; D is unclear. The germline V gene encodes CDR1 GTSNPN and CDR2 SVGIG (reference sequence). Trimming cost V 3 bases and J 10 bases, with 10 bases left between them. This CDR3 is built from 11 residues. CDR3 sequence (DNA): TGTGCCTGGAGCCTTTGGGGAGAGCAGTTCTTC. Translated: CAWSLWGEQFF.

The gene calls are TRBV11-3 and TRBJ1-3; no definite D call. V was cut by 2 bases and J by 4 bases, with 12 bases left in between. This CDR3 contains 15 residues. Per the germline V gene, CDR1 is SGHNT and CDR2 is YENEEA. The CDR3 region is CASSLPRYLGNTIYF. CDR3 DNA sequence: TGTGCCAGCAGCTTACCCAGATACCTGGGAAACACCATATATTTT.

V usage is TRBV2 and J usage is TRBJ2-2; D is possibly TRBD2 (7 bases). V dropped 7 bases and J dropped 3 bases, with 15 bases sitting between them. In germline, CDR1 is SNHLY, CDR2 FYNNEI. The CDR3 runs 15 residues. CDR3 nucleotides: TGTGCCAGCACCCTGGGGGGGGCAGACACCGGGGAGCTGTTTTTT. Its protein product is CASTLGGADTGELFF.

The CDR3 coding sequence is TGCGCCAGCAGCTTGAGTACAAGGCGGGGCACTGAAGCTTTCTTT. This translates into CASSLSTRRGTEAFF. V usage is TRBV5-1 and J usage is TRBJ1-1, with D hard to call. Between the trimmed V and J ends, which lost 1 base and 4 bases, there was a span of 14 bases. This CDR3 is 15 amino acids long. Germline loops: CDR1 SGHRS, CDR2 YFSETQ.

Sample share makes this clone medium-sized (0.01 to 0.1%). The J gene is TRBJ2-2, the V gene TRBV4-1, with D perhaps matching TRBD1 (6 bases). The germline V gene has CDR1 MGHRA and CDR2 YSYEKL. V lost 4 bases, J lost 5 bases, and 11 bases lay in between. There are 14 residues in the CDR3. CDR3 sequence: CASSPQGETGELFF. The CDR3, as DNA: TGCGCCAGCAGCCCACAGGGTGAAACCGGGGAGCTGTTTTTT.

The V and J genes are TRBV9 and TRBJ1-1; TRBD1 might be the D (6 bases). V was cut by 6 bases and J by 5 bases, with 14 bases left in between. Germline-derived CDR1 and CDR2 are SGDLS and YYNGEE. This CDR3 has 13 amino acids. The CDR3 loop reads CASKGGIVTEAFF. In nucleotides, the CDR3 is TGTGCCAGCAAGGGGGGCATAGTGACTGAAGCTTTCTTT.

The table lists this clone with a few counts. J is TRBJ2-6 and V is TRBV6-8; D assignment may be TRBD1 or TRBD2 (5 bases each). CDR1 is MNHGY and CDR2 is SAAAGT in the germline V gene. The V end was cut by 6 bases, the J end by 0 bases, with 12 bases between. The CDR3 totals 16 residues. CDR3 sequence: CASSRGGTSGANVLTF. The CDR3 coding sequence is TGTGCCAGCAGCCGTGGGGGAACCTCTGGGGCCAACGTCCTGACTTTC.

This clone was counted between two and nine times. The CDR3 region is CAIFSGRENIQYF. The CDR3 DNA follows: TGTGCCATCTTCTCAGGAAGAGAAAACATTCAGTACTTC. This chain uses TRBV10-3 with TRBJ2-4; D remains ambiguous. The CDR3 has 13 amino acids. Germline V gene sequence: CDR1 ENHRY, CDR2 SYGVKD. Trimming shortened V by 8 bases and J by 5 bases, and 13 bases separated the two germline ends.

This clone was recorded a few times. The J gene is TRBJ2-5, the V gene TRBV18; D not certain. CDR1 is KGHSH and CDR2 is LQKENI in the germline V gene. There are 13 residues in the CDR3. V was cut by 2 bases and J by 0 bases, with 4 bases left in between. The CDR3 reads CASSPGYQETQYF. CDR3 nucleotides: TGTGCCAGCTCACCAGGGTACCAAGAGACCCAGTACTTC.

This clone has only a few counts. J is TRBJ2-7 and V is TRBV18; D is ambiguous. V lost 2 bases and J lost 3, with 8 bases in between. Germline V CDR1 and CDR2: KGHSH, LQKENI. This CDR3 comprises 13 residues. Here the CDR3 reads CASSPTTGYEQYF. CDR3 DNA sequence: TGTGCCAGCTCACCAACGACTGGCTACGAGCAGTACTTC.

This clone was detected a few times. The V call is TRBV11-3, the J call TRBJ2-1; tentative D call: TRBD1 (6 bases). This CDR3 region has 17 residues. V dropped 3 bases and J dropped 9 bases, with 24 bases sitting between them. Germline CDR1 reads SGHNT; CDR2 reads YENEEA. In nucleotides, the CDR3 is TGTGCCAGCAGCTTTGGCGGCGGGCGGACAGCCGCTAGTGAGCAGTTCTTC. Encoded protein: CASSFGGGRTAASEQFF.

The chain carries TRBV28 and TRBJ2-7, with 7 positions matching TRBD2. CDR3 length: 15 residues. Per germline, CDR1 MDHEN and CDR2 SYDVKM. The trim removed 4 bases at V and 4 bases at J, leaving 10 bases unmatched. CDR3 in amino acids: CASSYAGAITYEQYF. DNA for the CDR3: TGTGCCAGCAGTTATGCGGGAGCGATTACATACGAGCAGTACTTC.

This clone was detected only a few times. J is TRBJ2-7 and V is TRBV6-8; D remains unclear. V was shortened by 2 bases and J by 2 bases, with 10 bases between the two germline ends. Germline CDR1 reads MNHGY; CDR2 reads SAAAGT. The CDR3 has 14 residues. CDR3: CASSYGDKTYEQYF. The CDR3 DNA is TGTGCCAGCAGTTACGGCGACAAGACCTACGAGCAGTACTTC.

The table lists this clone with a few counts. The chain combines TRBV4-1 with TRBJ2-7; 7 bases align to TRBD2. CDR1 is MGHRA, CDR2 YSYEKL, per germline. This CDR3 spans 18 amino acids. After removal of 0 bases from V and 4 bases from J, the junction contained 15 bases not matched to a gene. The CDR3 DNA sequence: TGCGCCAGCAGCCAAGATCCCACCCTTTCGGGAGGACAATACGAGCAGTACTTC. Its translation is CASSQDPTLSGGQYEQYF.